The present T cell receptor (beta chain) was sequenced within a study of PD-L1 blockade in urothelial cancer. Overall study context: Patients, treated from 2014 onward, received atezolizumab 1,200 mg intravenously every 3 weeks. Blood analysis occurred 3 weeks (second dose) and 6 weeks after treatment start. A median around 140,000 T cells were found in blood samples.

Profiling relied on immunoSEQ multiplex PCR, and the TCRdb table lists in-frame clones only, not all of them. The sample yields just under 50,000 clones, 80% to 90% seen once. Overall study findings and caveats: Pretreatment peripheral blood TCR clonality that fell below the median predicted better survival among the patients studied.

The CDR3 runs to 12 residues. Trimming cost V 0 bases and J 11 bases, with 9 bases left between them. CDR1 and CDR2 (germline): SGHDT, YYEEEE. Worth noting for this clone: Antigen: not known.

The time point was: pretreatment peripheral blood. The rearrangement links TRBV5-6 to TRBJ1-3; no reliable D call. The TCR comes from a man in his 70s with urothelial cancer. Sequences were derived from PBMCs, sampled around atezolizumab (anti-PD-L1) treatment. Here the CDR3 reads CASSLERGPIYF. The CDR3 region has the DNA TGTGCCAGCAGCTTGGAGAGAGGTCCCATATATTTT.